This T cell receptor (beta chain) originates from a study of OX40 agonist ivuxolimab in advanced cancers. Study-wide context: The mean age was roughly 60 years, ranging from roughly 23 to 79, with approximately 85% of participants male. Prior checkpoint blockade (anti-PD-1, anti-PD-L1 or anti-CTLA-4) was permitted; approximately 40% had it.

For this clone: Its cognate antigen is unknown.

Whole-study results and caveats: With doses of 0.1-3.0 mg/kg, partial responders showed among the lowest clonal expansion. Within 6 weeks, CD4+ and CD8+ blood T cells expanded clonally at 0.1 to 3.0 mg/kg.

Data came from immunoSEQ multiplex PCR; TCRdb stores just in-frame clones and leaves some out. The table records 11,000 or so clones, less than 85% of them present only once. CDR3 size: 16 residues. V shed 3 bases and J shed 9 bases, with 21 bases lying between them. Germline CDR1 is SNHLY and CDR2 is FYNNEI. This clonotype was obtained from an adult with an advanced solid tumor such as melanoma, head and neck, liver or kidney cancer. The chain carries TRBV2 and TRBJ2-1, with D possibly being TRBD2 (6 bases). The sequencing used CD4+ or CD8+ T cells sorted from blood, collected in a trial of the OX40 agonist ivuxolimab. As DNA, the CDR3 is TGTGCCAGCAGTGAGTCTTGGGGAGGCATCCGGACTGAGCAGTTCTTC. It yields the protein CASSESWGGIRTEQFF.